Presented here are 4 T cell receptor beta chains from one specimen sequenced in a study of T cells after yellow fever vaccination. TCRdb used MiXCR to reprocess the 5' RACE reads, holding one entry per CDR3 protein. The table lists 150,000 or so distinct CDR3 sequences, 9.3% of them singletons. The sample here was CD8+ T cells sorted from PBMCs, taken 45 days after the yellow fever booster vaccination. The source is a man aged 18 to 30 who received the YFV17D yellow fever vaccine.

This clonotype occurred many times. The chain couples TRBV7-9 to TRBJ2-3, with 9 bases lining up with TRBD2. Germline lookup yields CDR1 SEHNR and CDR2 FQNEAQ (reference sequence). V dropped 5 bases and J dropped 2; count of bases not matched to a gene: 14. This CDR3 is built from 18 residues. CDR3 loop: CASSPSLAGDGITDTQYF. The CDR3 DNA sequence: TGTGCCAGCAGCCCTAGTTTAGCGGGGGACGGGATCACAGATACGCAGTATTTT. The complete variable domain, with remaining parts taken from reference TRBV7-9 and TRBJ2-3, reads DTGVSQNPRHKITKRGQNVTFRCDPISEHNRLYWYRQTLGQGPEFLTYFQNEAQLEKSRLLSDRFSAERPKGSFSTLEIQRTEQGDSAMYLCASSPSLAGDGITDTQYFGPGTRLTVL.

The rearrangement joins TRBV20-1 to TRBJ2-7; TRBD1 agrees at 7 bases. Per the germline V gene, CDR1 is DFQATT and CDR2 is SNEGSKA (reference sequence). The CDR3 is 13 residues long. Germline trimming cut 4 bases from V and 3 bases from J; bases unmatched to any gene: 6. In DNA form, the CDR3 reads TGCAGTGCTATCCGGACAGGAGTCTACGAGCAGTACGTC. Its translation is CSAIRTGVYEQYV.

This clonotype was seen many times. The chain joins TRBV4-1 to TRBJ1-3; D gene unclear. The CDR3 consists of 15 residues. Germline V lookup: CDR1 MGHRA, CDR2 YSYEKL. V gave up 1 base and J gave up 0 bases, with 7 bases separating them. This CDR3 reads CASSQVRSSGNTIYF. CDR3 coding DNA: TGCGCCAGCAGCCAAGTCCGGTCCTCTGGAAACACCATATATTTT.

There are a few counts of this clonotype. The rearrangement links TRBV29-1 to TRBJ1-1; D perhaps matches TRBD1 (6 bases). This CDR3 spans 11 amino acids. Germline-derived CDR1 and CDR2 are SQVTM and ANQGSEA. Trimming took 6 bases from V and 11 from J, leaving 16 bases between them. CDR3 coding DNA: TGCAGCGTGGCCCAAGGGGGTAGGGCTTTCTTT. It is translated as CSVAQGGRAFF.